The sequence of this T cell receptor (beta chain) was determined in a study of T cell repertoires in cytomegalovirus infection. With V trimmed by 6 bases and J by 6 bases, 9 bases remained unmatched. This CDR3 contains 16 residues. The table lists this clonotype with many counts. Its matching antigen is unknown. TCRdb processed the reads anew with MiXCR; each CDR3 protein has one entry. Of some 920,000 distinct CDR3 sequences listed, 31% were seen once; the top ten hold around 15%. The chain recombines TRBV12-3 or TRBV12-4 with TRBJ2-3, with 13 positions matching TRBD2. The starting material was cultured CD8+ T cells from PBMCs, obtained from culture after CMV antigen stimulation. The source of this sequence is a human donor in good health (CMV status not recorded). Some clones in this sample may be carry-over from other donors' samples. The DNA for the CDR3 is TGTGCCAGCAGGGGATGGACTAGCGGGAGACCCGATACGCAGTATTTT. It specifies CASRGWTSGRPDTQYF.